This T cell receptor (beta chain) was identified in a study of CD8 T cells in Susac syndrome. The V end lost 2 bases, the J end lost 3 bases, and 10 bases lay between the germline ends. The CDR3 has 13 residues. Per germline, CDR1 DFQATT and CDR2 SNEGSKA (reference sequence). The RNA input was 0.5 to 1 ug, and it was reverse transcribed with random hexamers. TCRdb processed the immunoSEQ multiplex PCR reads anew with MiXCR; each CDR3 protein has one entry. The table includes under 200,000 distinct CDR3 sequences, approximately 96% detected once. Sequenced: CD4+ T cells from PBMCs. The chain carries TRBV20-1 and TRBJ1-2; D gene ambiguous. The TCR sequence derives from a human donor in good health. The CDR3 DNA reads as TGCAGTGCTAGATGGGAAGTAGACTATGGCTACACCTTC. It specifies CSARWEVDYGYTF.